The present entry profiles one T cell receptor beta chain with its context. The data originate from a study of blood T cell repertoires in COVID-19. Across the whole study: Acute and convalescent COVID-19 samples came from the United States, Italy and Spain. T cells, B-cell-depleted T cells, or PBMCs provided the cDNA or gDNA that served as material.

TCRdb's table, derived via immunoSEQ multiplex PCR, lists solely in-frame clones and lacks some. The sample lists about 160,000 clones; 65% to 80% were seen once. V was shortened by 4 bases and J by 4 bases, with 15 bases between the two germline ends. The CDR3 is made up of 15 amino acids. Germline CDR1 reads SGHRS; CDR2 reads YFSETQ. The chain joins TRBV5-1 to TRBJ2-1; D might be TRBD1 (6 bases). The specimen sequenced was peripheral blood. This clonotype originated in a man between 60 and 75 years old with acute or convalescent COVID-19. The DNA of the CDR3 is TGCGCCAGCAGCATAGCCGGGACAATATACAATGAGCAGTTCTTC. Protein product: CASSIAGTIYNEQFF. The full variable domain, its missing parts supplied by reference TRBV5-1 and TRBJ2-1, is KAGVTQTPRYLIKTRGQQVTLSCSPISGHRSVSWYQQTPGQGLQFLFEYFSETQRNKGNFPGRFSGRQFSNSRSEMNVSTLELGDSALYLCASSIAGTIYNEQFFGPGTRLTVL.